Shown below are 32 T cell receptor beta chains from a single sample sequenced in a study of blood T cell repertoires in COVID-19. Sequencing used immunoSEQ multiplex PCR; TCRdb keeps in-frame clones, though not all of them. The sample lists about 350,000 clones; roughly 87% were seen once. Sequenced sample: peripheral blood. The receptors come from a woman aged 55-70 years with COVID-19, enrolled during active disease.

CDR3: CASSLRQGTFDGYGYTF. The CDR3 bases are TGTGCCAGCAGCTTACGGCAGGGGACATTTGACGGCTATGGCTACACCTTC. The V call is TRBV7-2, the J call TRBJ1-2; weak D call: TRBD1 (6 bases). V gave up 2 bases and J gave up 4 bases, with 20 bases separating them. Germline loops: CDR1 SGHTA, CDR2 FQGNSA. There are 17 residues in the CDR3.

The J gene is TRBJ2-5, the V gene TRBV5-1; 11 bases agree with TRBD1. This CDR3 is built from 15 residues. Germline CDR1 SGHRS, CDR2 YFSETQ. J was trimmed by 5 bases and V by 4 bases; bases with no gene match: 7. CDR3 nucleotide sequence: TGCGCCAGCAGCGCCCGGACAGGGGGCGCGGAGACCCAGTACTTC. Amino acids: CASSARTGGAETQYF.

This clone was observed once. The V call is TRBV3-1 (or the pseudogene TRBV3-2), the J call TRBJ2-1, with 12 bases fitting TRBD2. The CDR3 length is 15 residues. The germline V gene encodes CDR1 LGHDT and CDR2 YNNKEL (reference sequence). Losses at the gene ends were 6 bases for V and 4 bases for J; bases not matched to a gene: 4. The CDR3 loop is CASRPLAGGYNEQFF. The CDR3 DNA reads TGTGCCAGCAGACCACTAGCGGGGGGTTACAATGAGCAGTTCTTC.

This sequence joins TRBV7-9 and TRBJ2-3; 8 bases line up with TRBD2. CDR1 SEHNR and CDR2 FQNEAQ come from the germline V gene (reference sequence). CDR3 size: 14 residues. J lost 6 bases, V lost 5 bases, and 7 bases had no gene match. The CDR3 region has the DNA TGTGCCAGCAGCCCGGGGGGGCCGATTGATACGCAGTATTTT. Its protein product is CASSPGGPIDTQYF.

The chain is built from TRBV21-1 and TRBJ2-2; the D segment call TRBD2 is taken from the table without a DNA check. TRBV21-1 is flagged as a pseudogene. CDR3 length: 19 residues. CDR3 loop: CASSKRDPPVGANTGELFF. For the CDR3, the DNA is TGTGCCAGCAGCAAACGAGACCCGCCAGTAGGAGCGAACACCGGGGAGCTGTTTTTT.

Worth noting for this clone: Other DNA sequences from this sample encode an identical CDR3 as well. J is TRBJ2-7 and V is TRBV18; 11 nucleotides align to TRBD2. V shed 2 bases, J shed 3 bases, and the junction held 0 bases outside the gene matches. CDR3 length equals 14 residues. Germline V gene data show CDR1 as KGHSH and CDR2 as LQKENI. The CDR3 protein is CASSPGTSGYEQYF. The CDR3 nucleotides are TGTGCCAGCTCACCAGGGACTAGCGGCTACGAGCAGTACTTC.

The chain employs TRBV3-1 (or the pseudogene TRBV3-2) and TRBJ1-1, with D perhaps matching TRBD1 (6 bases). Deletions cut 0 bases from V and 2 bases from J, with 10 bases between. The CDR3 covers 15 residues. Per the germline V gene, CDR1 is LGHDT and CDR2 is YNNKEL (reference sequence). The CDR3 loop is CASSQDNRVNTEAFF. The DNA for the CDR3 is TGTGCCAGCAGCCAAGACAACAGGGTCAACACTGAAGCTTTCTTT.

V gene TRBV9 combines with J gene TRBJ2-1; 12 bases line up with TRBD2. J gave up 1 base and V 3 bases, and 14 bases lay outside the gene matches. This CDR3 spans 20 amino acids. CDR1 and CDR2 (germline): SGDLS, YYNGEE. The CDR3: CASSGVPGLAGYWSYNEQFF. The CDR3 DNA reads TGTGCCAGCAGCGGAGTCCCCGGACTAGCGGGGTACTGGTCCTACAATGAGCAGTTCTTC.

This sequence joins TRBV14 and TRBJ2-3; the match to TRBD1 covers 7 bases. The CDR3 consists of 15 residues. From germline, CDR1 is SGHDN and CDR2 FVKESK. Trimming cost V 0 bases and J 8 bases; bases outside gene matches: 8. The CDR3 here is CASSQEGGRHATQYF. CDR3 nucleotides: TGTGCCAGCAGCCAAGAAGGGGGCCGGCACGCTACGCAGTATTTT.

The chain combines TRBV5-1 with TRBJ1-2; D remains unclear. CDR1 SGHRS and CDR2 YFSETQ come from the germline V gene. V lost 6 bases and J lost 6, with 18 bases in between. The CDR3 runs to 14 residues. This CDR3 is CASTLLTGSDGYTF. The CDR3 DNA is TGCGCCAGCACCTTACTGACGGGATCGGATGGCTACACCTTC.

This clone was detected only once. The CDR3 nucleotides are TGTGCCAGCAGCCAGGGGACTTTATCCTACGAGCAGTACTTC. It codes for CASSQGTLSYEQYF. The chain uses TRBV14 and TRBJ2-7; tentative D call: TRBD2 (6 bases). Germline CDR1 SGHDN, CDR2 FVKESK. This CDR3 spans 14 amino acids. The germline V and J ends were trimmed by 3 bases and 1 base, with 10 bases remaining between them.

The J gene is TRBJ1-2, the V gene TRBV11-2; 7 nucleotides agree with TRBD1. The CDR3 loop spans 15 amino acids. J was trimmed by 8 bases and V by 0 bases; bases with no gene match: 9. In germline, CDR1 is SGHAT, CDR2 FQNNGV. The CDR3 here is CASSLDLGQVLGYTF. CDR3 DNA sequence: TGTGCCAGCAGCTTAGATCTCGGACAGGTCCTCGGCTACACCTTC.

The chain joins TRBV19 to TRBJ1-1; 8 bases line up with TRBD1. This CDR3 has 13 amino acids. The V and J ends lost 11 bases and 3 bases, in that order; junction bases with no gene match: 8. Germline CDR1 reads LNHDA; CDR2 reads SQIVND (reference sequence). CDR3 nucleotide sequence: TGTGCCGGGAGATCCAGGGGGCACACTGAAGCTTTCTTT. Translation: CAGRSRGHTEAFF.

The chain carries TRBV27 and TRBJ1-1; TRBD1 agrees at 9 bases. Germline CDR1 MNHEY, CDR2 SMNVEV (reference sequence). V lost 8 bases, J lost 0 bases, and 16 bases stayed unmatched. The CDR3 extends over 18 amino acids. In DNA form, the CDR3 reads TGTGCCAGCCGAGAGACCGGGACAGGGTGGTACATGAACACTGAAGCTTTCTTT. Translated: CASRETGTGWYMNTEAFF.

This clone occurred once. This chain's CDR3 is CASSGYYRNTEAFF. The CDR3 DNA follows: TGTGCCAGCAGTGGTTACTATAGGAACACTGAAGCTTTCTTT. This sequence joins TRBV2 and TRBJ1-1; no firm D call. This CDR3 has 14 residues. Trimming left V 4 bases short and J 1 base short, with 10 bases between. CDR1 SNHLY and CDR2 FYNNEI come from the germline V gene.

This clone was seen just once. V and J are TRBV2 and TRBJ1-4, with D possibly being TRBD1 (6 bases). The CDR3 spans 15 residues. Per the germline V gene, CDR1 is SNHLY and CDR2 is FYNNEI. With 2 bases removed from V and 0 bases from J, the gap between germline ends came to 7 bases. This chain's CDR3 is CASSERTATNEKLFF. The CDR3 DNA reads TGTGCCAGCAGTGAACGGACAGCAACTAATGAAAAACTGTTTTTT. Full variable domain (missing parts from reference TRBV2 and TRBJ1-4): EPEVTQTPSHQVTQMGQEVILRCVPISNHLYFYWYRQILGQKVEFLVSFYNNEISEKSEIFDDQFSVERPDGSNFTLKIRSTKLEDSAMYFCASSERTATNEKLFFGSGTQLSVL.

This chain uses TRBV19 with TRBJ2-5; TRBD1 agrees at 11 bases. Germline V lookup: CDR1 LNHDA, CDR2 SQIVND (reference sequence). With 5 bases clipped from V and 10 bases from J, the junction kept 15 bases outside the gene matches. The CDR3 is 16 residues long. CDR3 nucleotides: TGTGCCAGTAGTTTGCTTCCCGGACAGGGGGCGGGAGGCCAGTACTTC. Translating gives CASSLLPGQGAGGQYF.

V is TRBV5-6 and J is TRBJ1-4; perhaps TRBD1 as D (5 bases). Germline V gives CDR1 SGHDT, CDR2 YYEEEE. The CDR3 loop spans 14 amino acids. V was pared by 0 bases and J by 5 bases, with 8 bases between. CDR3 sequence: CASSLAGGNEKLFF. Here the CDR3 DNA reads TGTGCCAGCAGCTTGGCCGGGGGGAATGAAAAACTGTTTTTT.

V gene TRBV5-1 combines with J gene TRBJ2-3; D is possibly TRBD1 (5 bases). Trimming stripped 2 bases from V and 2 bases from J, with 12 bases between. CDR1 and CDR2 (germline): SGHRS, YFSETQ. The CDR3 runs to 15 residues. The CDR3 bases are TGCGCCAGCAGCTTCCAGGGCCTCCACACAGATACGCAGTATTTT. Its protein is CASSFQGLHTDTQYF.

This clone is a singleton in its sample. The V call is TRBV5-1, the J call TRBJ2-6, with D unclear. This CDR3 comprises 15 residues. The germline V gene encodes CDR1 SGHRS and CDR2 YFSETQ. Trimming removed 4 bases from V and 1 base from J, with 9 bases in between. DNA for the CDR3: TGCGCCAGCAGCCGGCCCGGGTCTGGGGCCAACGTCCTGACTTTC. Translating it yields CASSRPGSGANVLTF. Complete variable domain (other parts from reference TRBV5-1 and TRBJ2-6): KAGVTQTPRYLIKTRGQQVTLSCSPISGHRSVSWYQQTPGQGLQFLFEYFSETQRNKGNFPGRFSGRQFSNSRSEMNVSTLELGDSALYLCASSRPGSGANVLTFGAGSRLTVL.

The chain has TRBV19 and TRBJ1-6; maybe TRBD1 (6 bases). The V gene's germline CDR1 is LNHDA and CDR2 SQIVND (reference sequence). The CDR3 totals 13 residues. V lost 2 bases and J lost 10, with 9 bases in between. CDR3 in DNA: TGTGCCAGTAGTATAAGGGGGTTCTCACCCCTCCACTTT. Its translation: CASSIRGFSPLHF.

The chain links TRBV5-8 to TRBJ1-6, with no clear D. Germline V gene lookup returns CDR1 SGHTS and CDR2 YDEGEE. CDR3 length: 17 amino acids. Between the trimmed V and J ends, which lost 0 bases and 0 bases, there was a span of 10 bases. CDR3 sequence reads: CASSLAVRSSYNSPLHF. As DNA, the CDR3 is TGTGCCAGCAGCTTGGCCGTCAGATCCTCCTATAATTCACCCCTCCACTTT.

The chain couples TRBV24-1 to TRBJ2-5; possibly TRBD2 for D (5 bases). Germline CDR1 reads KGHDR; CDR2 reads SFDVKD. The CDR3 totals 17 residues. V was clipped by 4 bases and J by 5 bases, with 22 bases between them. In DNA, the CDR3 is TGTGCCACCAGTGACGCGAAGCGGACCTGGGGTGGCGAGACCCAGTACTTC. It encodes CATSDAKRTWGGETQYF.

The chain uses TRBV30 and TRBJ2-4; D ambiguous. Germline lookup yields CDR1 GTSNPN and CDR2 SVGIG (reference sequence). V gave up 1 base and J gave up 3 bases, with 13 bases separating them. This CDR3 is built from 15 residues. CDR3: CAWSGDLSYKNIQYF. DNA of the CDR3: TGTGCCTGGAGTGGAGATCTTTCCTACAAAAACATTCAGTACTTC.

Points on this clone: This sample also contains other DNA sequences that code for the same CDR3. This sequence joins TRBV7-2 and TRBJ1-5; D not resolved. The V end was cut by 1 base, the J end by 0 bases, with 7 bases between. The CDR3 is 15 amino acids. Germline V lookup: CDR1 SGHTA, CDR2 FQGNSA. The CDR3: CASSLVTGSNQPQHF. CDR3 coding DNA: TGTGCCAGCAGCTTAGTTACGGGTAGCAATCAGCCCCAGCATTTT.

J is TRBJ2-5 and V is TRBV6-6; possibly TRBD2 for D (6 bases). V gave up 6 bases and J gave up 2 bases, with 10 bases separating them. This CDR3 region has 13 residues. Per germline, CDR1 MNHNY and CDR2 SVGAGI (reference sequence). The CDR3 is CASSQRGQETQYF. The CDR3, as DNA: TGTGCCAGCAGCCAACGGGGGCAAGAGACCCAGTACTTC.

The chain links TRBV7-2 to TRBJ2-3; 8 bases are shared with TRBD2. The CDR3 loop spans 16 amino acids. Germline values: CDR1 SGHTA, CDR2 FQGNSA. V gave up 2 bases and J gave up 2 bases; unmatched junction bases: 6. CDR3 protein: CASSLILAGPTDTQYF. The CDR3 DNA reads TGTGCCAGCAGCTTAATTCTAGCGGGTCCCACAGATACGCAGTATTTT. Variable domain in full (rest from reference TRBV7-2 and TRBJ2-3): GAGVSQSPSNKVTEKGKDVELRCDPISGHTALYWYRQSLGQGLEFLIYFQGNSAPDKSGLPSDRFSAERTGGSVSTLTIQRTQQEDSAVYLCASSLILAGPTDTQYFGPGTRLTVL.

The chain combines TRBV5-1 with TRBJ2-3, with 9 bases aligning to TRBD1. CDR3 length: 13 residues. Germline V CDR1 and CDR2: SGHRS, YFSETQ. Trimming removed 7 bases from V and 5 bases from J; junction bases left unmatched: 5. The DNA of the CDR3 is TGCGCCAGCGCGGACAGGGGCGGAGATACGCAGTATTTT. Protein product: CASADRGGDTQYF.

This clone has more than one count but fewer than ten. Here the CDR3 reads CASSPQEHSLTSTRDGYTF. The CDR3 nucleotides read TGTGCCAGCAGCCCCCAGGAACACTCGCTAACCTCTACTAGGGATGGCTACACCTTC. The chain is built from TRBV4-2 and TRBJ1-2; no clear D gene. The V and J ends lost 4 bases and 6 bases respectively, with 30 bases between them. CDR1 is LGHNA and CDR2 is YNFKEQ in the germline V gene. The CDR3 length is 19 residues.

The chain has TRBV5-1 and TRBJ1-4, with D perhaps matching TRBD1 (5 bases). This CDR3 has 14 residues. The V and J ends lost 4 bases and 2 bases respectively, with 9 bases between them. Germline values: CDR1 SGHRS, CDR2 YFSETQ. The CDR3 region has the DNA TGCGCCAGCAGCCGGGGGGAGACTAATGAAAAACTGTTTTTT. As protein: CASSRGETNEKLFF.

This clone was recorded a few times. The V call is TRBV28, the J call TRBJ2-3; 9 positions agree with TRBD2. V gave up 5 bases and J gave up 2 bases; unmatched junction bases: 11. CDR1 MDHEN and CDR2 SYDVKM come from the germline V gene. The CDR3 totals 17 residues. CDR3 nucleotide sequence: TGTGCCAGCAGTGCCTATTTAGCGGGGGTGTCCACAGATACGCAGTATTTT. It is translated as CASSAYLAGVSTDTQYF.

The chain uses TRBV7-2 and TRBJ1-1; tentative D call: TRBD1 (5 bases). V gave up 1 base and J gave up 0 bases, with 6 bases separating them. Germline CDR1 is SGHTA and CDR2 is FQGNSA. The CDR3 extends over 14 amino acids. The CDR3 loop is CASSLGQLNTEAFF. DNA of the CDR3: TGTGCCAGCAGCTTAGGACAGTTGAACACTGAAGCTTTCTTT.